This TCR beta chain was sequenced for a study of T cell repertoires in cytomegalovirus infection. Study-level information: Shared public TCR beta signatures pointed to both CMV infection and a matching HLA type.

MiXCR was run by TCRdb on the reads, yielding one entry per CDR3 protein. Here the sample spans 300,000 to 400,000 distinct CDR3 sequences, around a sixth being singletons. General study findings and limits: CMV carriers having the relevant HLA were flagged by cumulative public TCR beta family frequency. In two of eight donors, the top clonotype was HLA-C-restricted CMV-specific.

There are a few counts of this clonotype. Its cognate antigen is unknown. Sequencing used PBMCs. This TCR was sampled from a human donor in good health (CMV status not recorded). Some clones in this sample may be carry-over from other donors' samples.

The CDR3 reads CASLGAGRNTQYF. The DNA of the CDR3 is TGTGCCAGCCTCGGAGCGGGGCGGAATACGCAGTATTTT. The chain carries TRBV18 and TRBJ2-3, with TRBD2 matching 7 bases. Germline V gene data show CDR1 as KGHSH and CDR2 as LQKENI. V shed 8 bases, J shed 7 bases, and the junction held 9 bases outside the gene matches. The CDR3 is made up of 13 amino acids.